Given below is one T cell receptor (beta chain) in context. CDR1 and CDR2 from the germline V gene are LGHDT and YNNKEL (reference sequence). The CDR3 sequence is 13 residues long. The V gene lost 4 bases and the J gene lost 0 bases, with 4 bases spanning the gap. The data are from a study of control samples from healthy donors and cancer patients. Generated by immunoSEQ multiplex PCR, the TCRdb table keeps only in-frame clones and is missing some. The sample records some 54,000 clones, 95% to 97% being singletons. The sequence was obtained from a woman in her thirties in good health. The chain joins TRBV3-1 (or the pseudogene TRBV3-2) to TRBJ2-1; no reliable D call. Sequencing was carried out using blood. CDR3 bases: TGTGCCAGCAGCCGGGGCTCCTACAATGAGCAGTTCTTC. Translating it yields CASSRGSYNEQFF.